The rows below give T cell receptor beta chains drawn from one sample of a study of response to subunit inactivated influenza vaccine. Each CDR3 protein gets one entry after TCRdb re-called the RT-PCR reads with MiXCR. The table has about 530,000 distinct CDR3 sequences, roughly 13% seen once. This specimen was PBMCs from blood, taken 40 to 50 days after vaccination. The source is a man aged 45-60 years who received an inactivated influenza vaccine. Both conserved end residues are part of each CDR3. Each record gives: V gene, clone size, J gene, D gene, CDR3 protein, CDR3 DNA. The D gene is left open where the match is weak. A clone size is listed for some rows: how often the clone was seen (once, few, many), or a class if it is expanded.

TRBV12-3/TRBV12-4	many	TRBJ2-3	-	CANKKDSTDTQYF	TGTGCCAACAAAAAAGATAGCACAGATACGCAGTATTTT
TRBV7-2	few	TRBJ1-6	-	CASSLDRNNSPLHF	TGTGCCAGCAGCTTAGATCGGAATAATTCACCCCTCCACTTT
TRBV24-1	-	TRBJ2-2	TRBD1	CATSDSPTGATGELFF	TGTGCCACCAGTGATTCACCGACAGGGGCCACCGGGGAGCTGTTTTTT
TRBV7-2	few	TRBJ2-3	-	CASSAGSPYTDTQYF	TGTGCCAGCAGCGCGGGGTCCCCGTACACAGATACGCAGTATTTT
TRBV12-3/TRBV12-4	many	TRBJ1-1	-	CASSRQENTEAFF	TGTGCCAGCAGCCGACAAGAAAACACTGAAGCTTTCTTT
TRBV5-1	few	TRBJ1-4	-	CASSGSGTKNEKLFF	TGCGCCAGCAGCGGATCCGGGACAAAGAATGAAAAACTGTTTTTT
TRBV10-3	few	TRBJ2-7	-	CAISPTPYEQYF	TGTGCCATCAGCCCTACACCCTACGAGCAGTACTTC
TRBV4-1	-	TRBJ2-5	-	CASSQAGWETQYF	TGCGCCAGCAGCCAAGCAGGGTGGGAGACCCAGTACTTC
TRBV6-5	-	TRBJ2-3	TRBD2	CASSYSTSGGYTDTQYF	TGTGCCAGCAGTTACTCAACTAGCGGGGGGTACACAGATACGCAGTATTTT
TRBV7-9	few	TRBJ1-2	-	CASSSPGGREIYGYTF	TGTGCCAGCAGCTCCCCCGGGGGGAGAGAGATCTATGGCTACACCTTC
TRBV20-1	-	TRBJ2-7	TRBD2	CSARPGLAYGSSYEQYF	TGCAGTGCTAGACCGGGACTAGCGTACGGTAGCTCCTACGAGCAGTACTTC